A selection of T cell receptor beta chains follows, all from one sample in a study of technical replicates of blood from a handful of donors. TCRdb's copy holds only in-frame clones and misses some; the assay was immunoSEQ multiplex PCR. The repertoire holds about 83,000 clones, with 95% to 97% as singletons. The specimen sequenced was T cells isolated from PBMCs. Receptors were obtained from a human donor in good health. Both conserved end residues are part of each CDR3. The D gene is left open where the match is weak. Only part of the rows carry a size: once, few, many, or a class if the clone is expanded.

cdr3_nt: TGTGCCAGCACGCAGGGGACGCTGAACACTGAAGCTTTCTTT
cdr3_aa: CASTQGTLNTEAFF
v_call: TRBV11-3
d_call: .
cdr3_length: 14
clone_size: .
j_call: TRBJ1-1

cdr3_nt: TGTGCCAGCAGCAACCGCCCCGAGGGCCTAAACTATGGCTACACCTTC
cdr3_aa: CASSNRPEGLNYGYTF
v_call: TRBV7-3
d_call: .
cdr3_length: 16
clone_size: .
j_call: TRBJ1-2

cdr3_nt: TGTGCCAGCTCACTTTCTATGGACACCGGGGAGCTGTTTTTT
cdr3_aa: CASSLSMDTGELFF
v_call: TRBV18
d_call: .
cdr3_length: 14
clone_size: .
j_call: TRBJ2-2

cdr3_nt: TGTGCCAGCAGCTTGTTGGCACCAGCGGCCTACAATGAGCAGTTCTTC
cdr3_aa: CASSLLAPAAYNEQFF
v_call: TRBV5-6
d_call: .
cdr3_length: 16
clone_size: .
j_call: TRBJ2-1

cdr3_nt: TGTGCCAGCAGCTTAAGTTTAGCGGGAACCAATGAGCAGTTCTTC
cdr3_aa: CASSLSLAGTNEQFF
v_call: TRBV7-2
d_call: TRBD2
cdr3_length: 15
clone_size: .
j_call: TRBJ2-1

cdr3_nt: TGTGCCAGCAGTGACATCGGACAGGGTGTTCGAGGGACTGAAGCTTTCTTT
cdr3_aa: CASSDIGQGVRGTEAFF
v_call: TRBV25-1
d_call: TRBD1
cdr3_length: 17
clone_size: .
j_call: TRBJ1-1

cdr3_nt: TGCGCCAGCAGCTTGGGACAGGCCCGCTCCTACGAGCAGTACTTC
cdr3_aa: CASSLGQARSYEQYF
v_call: TRBV5-1
d_call: .
cdr3_length: 15
clone_size: .
j_call: TRBJ2-7

cdr3_nt: TGTGCCAGCAGCTCCCGCCGGGACAGGGATGAGCAGTTCTTC
cdr3_aa: CASSSRRDRDEQFF
v_call: TRBV11-3
d_call: TRBD1
cdr3_length: 14
clone_size: .
j_call: TRBJ2-1

cdr3_nt: TGTGCCAGCAGTTACGTAGCGGGATCAGATACGCAGTATTTT
cdr3_aa: CASSYVAGSDTQYF
v_call: TRBV6-5
d_call: TRBD2
cdr3_length: 14
clone_size: .
j_call: TRBJ2-3

cdr3_nt: TGTGCCAGCAGCTTGTTGGTACACACGAACACCGGGGAGCTGTTTTTT
cdr3_aa: CASSLLVHTNTGELFF
v_call: TRBV5-4
d_call: .
cdr3_length: 16
clone_size: .
j_call: TRBJ2-2

cdr3_nt: TGTGCCTGGAACTTCTATACTAGCGGCCGTAGGGAGCAGTTCTTC
cdr3_aa: CAWNFYTSGRREQFF
v_call: TRBV30
d_call: TRBD2
cdr3_length: 15
clone_size: .
j_call: TRBJ2-1

cdr3_nt: TGCAGCGCGGGGGGGGGCTCTGGAAACACCATATATTTT
cdr3_aa: CSAGGGSGNTIYF
v_call: TRBV29-1
d_call: .
cdr3_length: 13
clone_size: .
j_call: TRBJ1-3

cdr3_nt: TGTGCCAGCAGTTCTTACAGGGGAGGGAACACTGAAGCTTTCTTT
cdr3_aa: CASSSYRGGNTEAFF
v_call: TRBV27
d_call: TRBD1
cdr3_length: 15
clone_size: .
j_call: TRBJ1-1

cdr3_nt: TGTGCCAGCAGTGAATACGGGGGGGCGCCGGGCTACACCTTC
cdr3_aa: CASSEYGGAPGYTF
v_call: TRBV25-1
d_call: .
cdr3_length: 14
clone_size: .
j_call: TRBJ1-2

cdr3_nt: TGTGCCAGCAGTGAATCGGTATACGAGCAGTACTTC
cdr3_aa: CASSESVYEQYF
v_call: TRBV25-1
d_call: .
cdr3_length: 12
clone_size: .
j_call: TRBJ2-7

cdr3_nt: TGTGCCAGCAGAGCTAACACAGTCACTGAAGCTTTCTTT
cdr3_aa: CASRANTVTEAFF
v_call: TRBV6-1
d_call: .
cdr3_length: 13
clone_size: .
j_call: TRBJ1-1

cdr3_nt: TGTGCCAGTAACCCAGGGCTTAACTATGGCTACACCTTC
cdr3_aa: CASNPGLNYGYTF
v_call: TRBV19
d_call: .
cdr3_length: 13
clone_size: .
j_call: TRBJ1-2

cdr3_nt: TGTGCCAGCAGTTCCCTCTCAGGGTGGGGAGAGACCCAGTACTTC
cdr3_aa: CASSSLSGWGETQYF
v_call: TRBV28
d_call: .
cdr3_length: 15
clone_size: .
j_call: TRBJ2-5

cdr3_nt: TGTGCCAGCATCGAGATCAGCGCTAACTACAATGAGCAGTTCTTC
cdr3_aa: CASIEISANYNEQFF
v_call: TRBV6-1
d_call: .
cdr3_length: 15
clone_size: .
j_call: TRBJ2-1

cdr3_nt: TGTGCCAGCAGCTTAGCGGGCCTTAACTATGGCTACACCTTC
cdr3_aa: CASSLAGLNYGYTF
v_call: TRBV7-9
d_call: .
cdr3_length: 14
clone_size: .
j_call: TRBJ1-2

cdr3_nt: TGTGCCAGTAGTATCAGGTTGGCGTATGGCTACACCTTC
cdr3_aa: CASSIRLAYGYTF
v_call: TRBV19
d_call: .
cdr3_length: 13
clone_size: .
j_call: TRBJ1-2

cdr3_nt: TGTGCCAGCAGCCAATACATATCCGGGACAGGGGGCGGTCAGCCCCAGCATTTT
cdr3_aa: CASSQYISGTGGGQPQHF
v_call: TRBV4-2
d_call: TRBD1
cdr3_length: 18
clone_size: .
j_call: TRBJ1-5

cdr3_nt: TGCGCCAGCAGCTTTGCAGGGTTGGGCGGGGAGCTGTTTTTT
cdr3_aa: CASSFAGLGGELFF
v_call: TRBV5-1
d_call: .
cdr3_length: 14
clone_size: once
j_call: TRBJ2-2

cdr3_nt: TGTGCCAGCAGCGTTTCCGGGACGGGAGAAGTTTACGAGCAGTACTTC
cdr3_aa: CASSVSGTGEVYEQYF
v_call: TRBV9
d_call: .
cdr3_length: 16
clone_size: .
j_call: TRBJ2-7

cdr3_nt: TGTGCCAGCGGGGGGGCCGGCTACAATGAGCAGTTCTTC
cdr3_aa: CASGGAGYNEQFF
v_call: TRBV28
d_call: .
cdr3_length: 13
clone_size: .
j_call: TRBJ2-1

cdr3_nt: TGTGCCAGTAGTACCCGGGACAGCCTATATGGCTACACCTTC
cdr3_aa: CASSTRDSLYGYTF
v_call: TRBV19
d_call: TRBD1
cdr3_length: 14
clone_size: once
j_call: TRBJ1-2

cdr3_nt: TGTGCCACCAGCAGAGTTGGGGGCGCCGAGCAGTACTTC
cdr3_aa: CATSRVGGAEQYF
v_call: TRBV15
d_call: .
cdr3_length: 13
clone_size: .
j_call: TRBJ2-7

cdr3_nt: TGTGCCAGCAGTTACGCCCAACATAGCAATCAGCCCCAGCATTTT
cdr3_aa: CASSYAQHSNQPQHF
v_call: TRBV6-6
d_call: .
cdr3_length: 15
clone_size: .
j_call: TRBJ1-5

cdr3_nt: TGTGCCAGCAGTTTAATAGCGGATCAAGAGACCCAGTACTTC
cdr3_aa: CASSLIADQETQYF
v_call: TRBV27
d_call: .
cdr3_length: 14
clone_size: .
j_call: TRBJ2-5

cdr3_nt: TGTGCCAGCAGCACCTTAGGACAGGGGGGAAATGAGCAGTTCTTC
cdr3_aa: CASSTLGQGGNEQFF
v_call: TRBV7-9
d_call: TRBD1
cdr3_length: 15
clone_size: .
j_call: TRBJ2-1

cdr3_nt: TGCGCCAGCAGCCAAGCCACCGAGGGGGCGAGCAATGAGCAGTTCTTC
cdr3_aa: CASSQATEGASNEQFF
v_call: TRBV4-3
d_call: TRBD1
cdr3_length: 16
clone_size: .
j_call: TRBJ2-1

cdr3_nt: TGTGCCAGCAGCTTGGGGACTTTGCGGAATGAAAAACTGTTTTTT
cdr3_aa: CASSLGTLRNEKLFF
v_call: TRBV11-2
d_call: .
cdr3_length: 15
clone_size: .
j_call: TRBJ1-4

cdr3_nt: TGTGCCAGTAGCCCACAGCACAAAGAGACCCAGTACTTC
cdr3_aa: CASSPQHKETQYF
v_call: TRBV19
d_call: .
cdr3_length: 13
clone_size: once
j_call: TRBJ2-5

cdr3_nt: TGTGCCAGCAGTGAATTTGACACGTCCAATCAGCCCCAGCATTTT
cdr3_aa: CASSEFDTSNQPQHF
v_call: TRBV2
d_call: .
cdr3_length: 15
clone_size: .
j_call: TRBJ1-5

cdr3_nt: TGCGCCAGCAGCCCCCGGCACAGGGGGGCTGAAAAACTGTTTTTT
cdr3_aa: CASSPRHRGAEKLFF
v_call: TRBV4-1
d_call: TRBD1
cdr3_length: 15
clone_size: .
j_call: TRBJ1-4

cdr3_nt: TGTGCCAGCAGTTTCAAGGGGTACAATGAGCAGTTCTTC
cdr3_aa: CASSFKGYNEQFF
v_call: TRBV27
d_call: .
cdr3_length: 13
clone_size: .
j_call: TRBJ2-1

cdr3_nt: TGTGCCAGCAGTGAAGGGGAGGGAAGAAGCTACAATGAGCAGTTCTTC
cdr3_aa: CASSEGEGRSYNEQFF
v_call: TRBV6-1
d_call: TRBD2
cdr3_length: 16
clone_size: .
j_call: TRBJ2-1